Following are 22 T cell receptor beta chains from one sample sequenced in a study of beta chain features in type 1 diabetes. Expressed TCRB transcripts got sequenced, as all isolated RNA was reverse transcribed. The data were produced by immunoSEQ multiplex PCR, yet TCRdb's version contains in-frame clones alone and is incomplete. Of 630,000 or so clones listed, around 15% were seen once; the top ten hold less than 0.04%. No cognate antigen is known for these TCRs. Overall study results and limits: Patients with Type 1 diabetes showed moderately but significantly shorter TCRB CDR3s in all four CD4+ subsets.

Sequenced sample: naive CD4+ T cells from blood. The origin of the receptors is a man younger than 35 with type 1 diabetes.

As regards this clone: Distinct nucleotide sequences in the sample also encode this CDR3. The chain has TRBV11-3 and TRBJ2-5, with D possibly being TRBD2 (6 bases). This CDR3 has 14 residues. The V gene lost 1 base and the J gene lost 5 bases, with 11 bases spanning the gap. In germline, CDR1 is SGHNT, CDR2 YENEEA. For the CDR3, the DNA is TGTGCCAGCAGCTTAGGGACCCGGGAGGAGACCCAGTACTTC. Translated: CASSLGTREETQYF.

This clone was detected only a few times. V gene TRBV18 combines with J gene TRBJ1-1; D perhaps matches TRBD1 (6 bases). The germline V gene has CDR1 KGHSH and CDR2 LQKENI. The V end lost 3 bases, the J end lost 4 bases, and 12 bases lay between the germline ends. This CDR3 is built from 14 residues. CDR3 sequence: CASSPAQGSTEAFF. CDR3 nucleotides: TGTGCCAGCTCACCGGCCCAGGGGAGCACTGAAGCTTTCTTT.

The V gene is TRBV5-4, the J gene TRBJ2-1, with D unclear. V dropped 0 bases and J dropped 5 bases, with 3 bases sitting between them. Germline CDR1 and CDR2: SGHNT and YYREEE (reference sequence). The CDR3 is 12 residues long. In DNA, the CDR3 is TGTGCCAGCAGCTTGGTTGACAATGAGCAGTTCTTC. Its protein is CASSLVDNEQFF.

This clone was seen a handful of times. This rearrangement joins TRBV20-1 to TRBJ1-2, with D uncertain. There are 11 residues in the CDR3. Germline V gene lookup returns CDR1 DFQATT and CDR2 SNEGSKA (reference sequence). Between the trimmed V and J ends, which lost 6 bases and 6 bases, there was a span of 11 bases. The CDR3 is CSAYERDGYTF. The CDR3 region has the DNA TGCAGTGCCTACGAAAGGGATGGCTACACCTTC.

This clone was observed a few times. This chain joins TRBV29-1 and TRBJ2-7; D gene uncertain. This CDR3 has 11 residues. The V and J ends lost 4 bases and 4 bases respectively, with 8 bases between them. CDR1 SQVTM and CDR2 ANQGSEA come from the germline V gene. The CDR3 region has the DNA TGCAGCGTTGGGGCGGAGTACGAGCAGTACTTC. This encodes CSVGAEYEQYF.

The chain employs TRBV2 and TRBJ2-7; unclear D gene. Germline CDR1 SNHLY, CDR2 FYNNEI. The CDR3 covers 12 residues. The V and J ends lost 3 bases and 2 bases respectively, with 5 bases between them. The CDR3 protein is CASSEFPYEQYF. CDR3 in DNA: TGTGCCAGCAGTGAGTTTCCCTACGAGCAGTACTTC.

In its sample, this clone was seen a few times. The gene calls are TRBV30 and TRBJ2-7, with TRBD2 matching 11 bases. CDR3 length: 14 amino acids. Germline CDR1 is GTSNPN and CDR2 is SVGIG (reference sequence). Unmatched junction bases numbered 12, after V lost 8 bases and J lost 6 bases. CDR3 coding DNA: TGTGCCCACCAGCGTCTAGCGGGAGGACCCGAGCAGTACTTC. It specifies CAHQRLAGGPEQYF.

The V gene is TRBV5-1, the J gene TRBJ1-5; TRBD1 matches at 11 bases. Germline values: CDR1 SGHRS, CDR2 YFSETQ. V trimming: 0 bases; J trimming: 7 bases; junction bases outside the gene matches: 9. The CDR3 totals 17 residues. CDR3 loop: CASSLDGQGAFGQPQHF. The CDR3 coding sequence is TGCGCCAGCAGCTTGGATGGACAGGGGGCTTTCGGGCAGCCCCAGCATTTT.

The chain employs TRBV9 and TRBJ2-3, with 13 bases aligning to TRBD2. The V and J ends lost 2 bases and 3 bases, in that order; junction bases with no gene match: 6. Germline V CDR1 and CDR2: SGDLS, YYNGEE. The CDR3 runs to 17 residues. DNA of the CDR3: TGTGCCAGCAGCGTGTCACAACTAGCGGGGGGGACAGATACGCAGTATTTT. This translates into CASSVSQLAGGTDTQYF.

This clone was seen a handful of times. The CDR3 here is CASSFQGRDYGYTF. The CDR3 bases are TGTGCCAGCAGCTTTCAGGGCAGGGACTATGGCTACACCTTC. V usage is TRBV7-2 and J usage is TRBJ1-2; the D gene is possibly TRBD1 (5 bases). The V gene's germline CDR1 is SGHTA and CDR2 FQGNSA. V was trimmed by 3 bases and J by 3 bases, leaving 11 bases between them. This CDR3 region has 14 residues.

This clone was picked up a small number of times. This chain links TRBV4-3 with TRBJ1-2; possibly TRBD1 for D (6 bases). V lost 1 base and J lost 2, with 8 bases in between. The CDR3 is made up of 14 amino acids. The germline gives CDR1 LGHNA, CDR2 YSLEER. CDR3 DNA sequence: TGCGCCAGCAGCCAAGCAGGACAGAACTATGGCTACACCTTC. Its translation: CASSQAGQNYGYTF.

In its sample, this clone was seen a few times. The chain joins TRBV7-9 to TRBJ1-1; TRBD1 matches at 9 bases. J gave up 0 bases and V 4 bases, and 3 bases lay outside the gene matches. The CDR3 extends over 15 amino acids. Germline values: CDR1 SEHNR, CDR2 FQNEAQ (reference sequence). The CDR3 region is CASSSQGAMNTEAFF. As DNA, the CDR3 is TGTGCCAGCAGCTCACAGGGGGCAATGAACACTGAAGCTTTCTTT.

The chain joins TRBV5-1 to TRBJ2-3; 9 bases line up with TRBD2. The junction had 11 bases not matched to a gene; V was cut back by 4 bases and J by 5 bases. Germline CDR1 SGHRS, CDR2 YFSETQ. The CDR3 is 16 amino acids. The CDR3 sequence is CASSPGVAGAVDTQYF. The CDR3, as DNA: TGCGCCAGCAGCCCTGGCGTAGCGGGAGCGGTAGATACGCAGTATTTT.

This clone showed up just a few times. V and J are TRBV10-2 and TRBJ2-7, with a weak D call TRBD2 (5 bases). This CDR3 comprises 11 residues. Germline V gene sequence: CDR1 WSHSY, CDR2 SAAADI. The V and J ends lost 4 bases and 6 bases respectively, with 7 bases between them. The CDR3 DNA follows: TGCGCCAGCAGTGGGAGGACCGAGCAGTACTTC. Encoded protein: CASSGRTEQYF.

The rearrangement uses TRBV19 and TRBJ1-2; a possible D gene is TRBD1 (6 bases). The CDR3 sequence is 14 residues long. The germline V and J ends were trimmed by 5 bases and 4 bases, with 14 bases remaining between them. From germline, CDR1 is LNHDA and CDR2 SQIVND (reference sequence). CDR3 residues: CASSGTGHLYGYTF. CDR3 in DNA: TGTGCCAGTAGTGGTACGGGACACCTCTATGGCTACACCTTC.

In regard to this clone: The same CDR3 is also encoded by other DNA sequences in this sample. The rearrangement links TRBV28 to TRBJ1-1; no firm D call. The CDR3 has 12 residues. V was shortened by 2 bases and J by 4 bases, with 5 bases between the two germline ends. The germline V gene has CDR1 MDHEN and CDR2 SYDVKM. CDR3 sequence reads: CASSLRGTEAFF. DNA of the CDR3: TGTGCCAGCAGTTTACGCGGCACTGAAGCTTTCTTT.

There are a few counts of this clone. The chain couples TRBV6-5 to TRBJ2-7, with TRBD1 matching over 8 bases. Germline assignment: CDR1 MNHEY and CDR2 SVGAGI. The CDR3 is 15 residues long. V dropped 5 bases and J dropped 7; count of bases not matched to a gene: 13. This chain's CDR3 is CASSREGQVLREQYF. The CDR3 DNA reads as TGTGCCAGCAGTCGCGAGGGACAGGTCCTTAGAGAGCAGTACTTC.

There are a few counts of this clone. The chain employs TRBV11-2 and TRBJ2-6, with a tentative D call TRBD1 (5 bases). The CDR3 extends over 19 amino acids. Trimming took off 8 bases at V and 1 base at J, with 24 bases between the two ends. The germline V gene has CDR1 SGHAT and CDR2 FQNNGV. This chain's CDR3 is CASPVDTRNLFSGANVLTF. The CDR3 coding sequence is TGTGCCAGCCCCGTGGACACCAGAAATCTCTTTTCTGGGGCCAACGTCCTGACTTTC.

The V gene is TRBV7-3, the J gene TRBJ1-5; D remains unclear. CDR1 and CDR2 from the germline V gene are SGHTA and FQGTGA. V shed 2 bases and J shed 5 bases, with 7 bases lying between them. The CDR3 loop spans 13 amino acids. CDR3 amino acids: CASSLVRDQPQHF. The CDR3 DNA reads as TGTGCCAGCAGCTTAGTTAGGGATCAGCCCCAGCATTTT. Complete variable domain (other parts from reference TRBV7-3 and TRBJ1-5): GAGVSQTPSNKVTEKGKYVELRCDPISGHTALYWYRQSLGQGPEFLIYFQGTGAADDSGLPNDRFFAVRPEGSVSTLKIQRTERGDSAVYLCASSLVRDQPQHFGDGTRLSIL.

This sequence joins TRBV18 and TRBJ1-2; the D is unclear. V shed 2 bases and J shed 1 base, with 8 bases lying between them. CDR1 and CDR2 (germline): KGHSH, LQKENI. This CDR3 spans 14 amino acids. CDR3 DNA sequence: TGTGCCAGCTCACCATCGGCTGGTAACTATGGCTACACCTTC. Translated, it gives CASSPSAGNYGYTF.

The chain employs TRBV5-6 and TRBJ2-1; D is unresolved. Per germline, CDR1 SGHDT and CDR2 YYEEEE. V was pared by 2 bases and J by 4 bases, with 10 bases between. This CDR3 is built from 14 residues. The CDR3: CASSLLAGYNEQFF. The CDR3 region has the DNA TGTGCCAGCAGCTTATTGGCAGGTTACAATGAGCAGTTCTTC.

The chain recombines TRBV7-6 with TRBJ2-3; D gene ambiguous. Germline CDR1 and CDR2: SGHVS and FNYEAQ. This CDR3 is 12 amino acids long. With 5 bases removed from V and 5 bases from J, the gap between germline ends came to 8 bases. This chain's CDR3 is CASSHPGDTQYF. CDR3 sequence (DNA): TGTGCCAGCAGCCATCCAGGAGATACGCAGTATTTT.